The 29 T cell receptor beta chains listed next were all sequenced from one sample in a study of cytomegalovirus exposure and HLA in healthy donors. The study ran its PCR with 60 Vbeta and 13 Jbeta primers. TCRdb's table, derived via immunoSEQ multiplex PCR, lists solely in-frame clones and lacks some. This table holds approximately 150,000 clones, under 85% found once. The sample comprised PBMCs. These receptors were obtained from a woman in her late teens or twenties in good health and CMV-seropositive.

The V gene is TRBV7-3, the J gene TRBJ2-2; weak D call: TRBD1 (6 bases). The germline V gene encodes CDR1 SGHTA and CDR2 FQGTGA. This CDR3 is built from 17 residues. Trimming took 5 bases from V and 0 from J, leaving 16 bases between them. CDR3 bases: TGTGCCAGCAGCCCGCAAGGACAGCTCGCGAACACCGGGGAGCTGTTTTTT. Its translation is CASSPQGQLANTGELFF. Looking up the rest from reference TRBV7-3 and TRBJ2-2 gives the full variable domain: GAGVSQTPSNKVTEKGKYVELRCDPISGHTALYWYRQSLGQGPEFLIYFQGTGAADDSGLPNDRFFAVRPEGSVSTLKIQRTERGDSAVYLCASSPQGQLANTGELFFGEGSRLTVL.

With respect to this clone: A junction end diverges from the germline sequence, so it may reflect a read error. The chain is built from TRBV7-9 and TRBJ1-6, with 7 bases matching TRBD1. The CDR3 totals 14 residues. Germline V gene data show CDR1 as SEHNR and CDR2 as FQNEAQ (reference sequence). CDR3 nucleotides: TGTTCCAGCAGAAGGGACAGCTATAATTCACCCCTCCACTTT. Amino acid sequence: CSSRRDSYNSPLHF.

V usage is TRBV10-3 and J usage is TRBJ2-2, with D perhaps matching TRBD1 (6 bases). V lost 6 bases to trimming and J lost 6 bases, with 17 bases between them. The germline V gene encodes CDR1 ENHRY and CDR2 SYGVKD. CDR3 length: 15 amino acids. CDR3 amino acids: CAISSTGSSAGELFF. As DNA, the CDR3 is TGTGCCATCAGCAGCACAGGGAGTTCGGCCGGGGAGCTGTTTTTT.

The rearrangement links TRBV5-4 to TRBJ2-7; 8 bases are shared with TRBD2. The junction had 5 bases not matched to a gene; V was cut back by 0 bases and J by 6 bases. Germline V gives CDR1 SGHNT, CDR2 YYREEE (reference sequence). The CDR3 covers 14 residues. The CDR3 region has the DNA TGTGCCAGCAGCTTGGTCGGGGGGGCCGGCGAGCAGTACTTC. It translates to CASSLVGGAGEQYF.

V usage is TRBV2 and J usage is TRBJ1-5; D is possibly TRBD1 (6 bases). The germline V gene encodes CDR1 SNHLY and CDR2 FYNNEI. The length of the CDR3 is 17 residues. Trimming pared 0 bases from V and 3 bases from J, leaving 15 bases between. The CDR3 sequence: CASSEAAAGANNQPQHF. CDR3 bases: TGTGCCAGCAGTGAAGCGGCGGCAGGGGCGAACAATCAGCCCCAGCATTTT.

V gene TRBV19 combines with J gene TRBJ1-6, with TRBD1 as a possible D gene (6 bases). Per germline, CDR1 LNHDA and CDR2 SQIVND (reference sequence). V dropped 4 bases and J dropped 4 bases, with 8 bases sitting between them. The CDR3 totals 14 residues. DNA for the CDR3: TGTGCCAGTAGTAGACAGGCATATAATTCACCCCTCCACTTT. It translates to CASSRQAYNSPLHF.

As concerns this clone: Other nucleotide sequences in the sample specify the same CDR3. The chain recombines TRBV28 with TRBJ1-2, with 9 bases matching TRBD1. The CDR3 sequence is 15 residues long. J gave up 3 bases and V 3 bases, and 5 bases lay outside the gene matches. CDR1 and CDR2 from the germline V gene are MDHEN and SYDVKM. CDR3 residues: CASSFPGQGDYGYTF. The DNA of the CDR3 is TGTGCCAGCAGTTTTCCGGGACAGGGTGACTATGGCTACACCTTC.

The chain carries TRBV7-9 and TRBJ1-6; 10 bases line up with TRBD1. The V and J ends lost 6 bases and 8 bases, in that order; junction bases with no gene match: 1. Germline lookup yields CDR1 SEHNR and CDR2 FQNEAQ (reference sequence). This CDR3 has 13 amino acids. The CDR3 nucleotides read TGTGCCAGCAGGGGGACAGGGGATTCACCCCTCCACTTT. Residues: CASRGTGDSPLHF.

The count of this clone is one. The chain employs TRBV7-2 and TRBJ2-5, with a weak D call TRBD1 (6 bases). The V end lost 5 bases, the J end lost 5 bases, and 21 bases lay between the germline ends. The germline CDR1 and CDR2 sequences are SGHTA and FQGNSA. The CDR3 loop spans 16 amino acids. CDR3 nucleotide sequence: TGTGCCAGCAGCCCCCCCGGGACACGAAGAGGGGAGACCCAGTACTTC. Its protein product is CASSPPGTRRGETQYF. Looking up the rest from reference TRBV7-2 and TRBJ2-5 gives the full variable domain: GAGVSQSPSNKVTEKGKDVELRCDPISGHTALYWYRQSLGQGLEFLIYFQGNSAPDKSGLPSDRFSAERTGGSVSTLTIQRTQQEDSAVYLCASSPPGTRRGETQYFGPGTRLLVL.

The chain is built from TRBV19 and TRBJ1-2; no clear D gene. The CDR3 contains 14 residues. Trimming removed 6 bases from V and 0 bases from J, with 11 bases in between. CDR1 is LNHDA and CDR2 is SQIVND in the germline V gene (reference sequence). The CDR3 region is CASRSRGSNYGYTF. The CDR3 nucleotides read TGTGCCAGTAGAAGCCGGGGATCTAACTATGGCTACACCTTC.

The V gene is TRBV19, the J gene TRBJ1-5; D may be TRBD1 (6 bases). CDR1 and CDR2 (germline): LNHDA, SQIVND (reference sequence). V lost 5 bases, J lost 0 bases, and 17 bases lay in between. CDR3 length: 17 residues. CDR3 protein: CASSSSGTPNSNQPQHF. As DNA, the CDR3 is TGTGCCAGTAGTTCCTCCGGGACACCAAATAGCAATCAGCCCCAGCATTTT.

The J gene is TRBJ1-5, the V gene TRBV9; unclear D gene. Germline V gives CDR1 SGDLS, CDR2 YYNGEE. The CDR3 length is 14 residues. V was trimmed by 0 bases and J by 6 bases, leaving 10 bases between them. The CDR3 bases are TGTGCCAGCAGCGTAGCGGGAGAATTTCAGCCCCAGCATTTT. Protein product: CASSVAGEFQPQHF.

The rearrangement uses TRBV5-5 and TRBJ2-1; 12 positions agree with TRBD2. V trimming: 2 bases; J trimming: 6 bases; junction bases outside the gene matches: 3. This CDR3 comprises 15 residues. The germline gives CDR1 SGHKS, CDR2 YYEKEE (reference sequence). The CDR3 spells CASSFELAGGNEQFF. In nucleotides, the CDR3 is TGTGCCAGCAGCTTTGAACTAGCGGGGGGCAATGAGCAGTTCTTC.

The V call is TRBV5-4, the J call TRBJ2-5; 7 bases fit TRBD1. CDR3 length: 15 residues. CDR1 and CDR2 from the germline V gene are SGHNT and YYREEE (reference sequence). The J segment lost 5 bases and the V segment lost 0 bases, leaving 7 bases of the junction unmatched. CDR3 sequence: CASSLARGNGETQYF. DNA for the CDR3: TGTGCCAGCAGCTTGGCCAGGGGGAACGGGGAGACCCAGTACTTC.

The chain combines TRBV7-9 with TRBJ1-1; D gene uncertain. Per the germline V gene, CDR1 is SEHNR and CDR2 is FQNEAQ (reference sequence). Trimming cost V 5 bases and J 3 bases, with 10 bases left between them. This CDR3 has 13 residues. The chain's CDR3 is CASSPAEDTEAFF. CDR3 DNA: TGTGCCAGCAGCCCCGCTGAGGACACTGAAGCTTTCTTT.

This clone showed up just once. The V call is TRBV6-1, the J call TRBJ1-1; 7 positions agree with TRBD1. Germline values: CDR1 MNHNS, CDR2 SASEGT. Trimming took 3 bases from V and 4 from J; bases not matched to a gene: 8. The CDR3 has 15 residues. The chain's CDR3 is CASSDLQGIGTEAFF. The CDR3 DNA is TGTGCCAGCAGTGATTTACAGGGGATCGGCACTGAAGCTTTCTTT.

This clone was detected only a few times. The rearrangement links TRBV5-1 to TRBJ1-2; D is possibly TRBD1 (6 bases). The CDR3 is 13 amino acids. Germline-derived CDR1 and CDR2 are SGHRS and YFSETQ. V lost 0 bases, J lost 8 bases, and 11 bases lay in between. For the CDR3, the DNA is TGCGCCAGCAGCTTGGAGTCAGGGGAGGGCTACACCTTC. Its protein product is CASSLESGEGYTF.

As regards this clone: At one boundary the junction diverges from the germline segment, which might be a read error. The rearrangement uses TRBV5-1 and TRBJ2-1, with TRBD1 identical over 8 bases. Germline V gives CDR1 SGHRS, CDR2 YFSETQ. The CDR3 covers 13 residues. The chain's CDR3 is CASNGQGHNEQFF. The CDR3, as DNA: TGTGCCAGCAACGGACAGGGCCACAATGAGCAGTTCTTC.

The rearrangement uses TRBV15 and TRBJ2-5; 8 positions agree with TRBD1. The germline V gene encodes CDR1 LNHNV and CDR2 YYDKDF (reference sequence). This CDR3 contains 15 residues. Trimming at V came to 4 bases and at J to 5 bases, leaving 9 bases not matched to a gene. For the CDR3, the DNA is TGTGCCACCAGCACTACTGGACAGGGACGGGAGACCCAGTACTTC. The encoded protein is CATSTTGQGRETQYF.

This clone was counted only a few times. The V and J genes are TRBV9 and TRBJ2-7; weak D call: TRBD1 (6 bases). This CDR3 has 15 amino acids. Trimming stripped 0 bases from V and 0 bases from J, with 10 bases between. Germline lookup yields CDR1 SGDLS and CDR2 YYNGEE. CDR3 protein: CASSVAQGSSYEQYF. The CDR3 DNA sequence: TGTGCCAGCAGCGTAGCCCAGGGGTCCTCCTACGAGCAGTACTTC.

The sample holds one count of this clone. The chain is built from TRBV30 and TRBJ2-1, with a weak D call TRBD2 (6 bases). Trimming stripped 1 base from V and 2 bases from J, with 12 bases between. The CDR3 has 15 amino acids. Per the germline V gene, CDR1 is GTSNPN and CDR2 is SVGIG (reference sequence). CDR3 nucleotide sequence: TGTGCCTGGAGTGGGTGGGGAGGTACCTACAATGAGCAGTTCTTC. Its protein is CAWSGWGGTYNEQFF.

This chain links TRBV30 with TRBJ1-1, with no clear D. Trimming cost V 4 bases and J 9 bases, with 15 bases left between them. The CDR3 runs 12 residues. CDR1 and CDR2 from the germline V gene are GTSNPN and SVGIG (reference sequence). The CDR3 sequence: CAWTKVGRKAFF. The CDR3 bases are TGTGCCTGGACGAAGGTGGGGAGAAAAGCTTTCTTT.

V and J are TRBV9 and TRBJ2-7; no firm D call. V was cut by 0 bases and J by 4 bases, with 11 bases left in between. Germline CDR1 is SGDLS and CDR2 is YYNGEE. This CDR3 region has 14 residues. The CDR3 protein is CASSVGLPSYEQYF. As DNA, the CDR3 is TGTGCCAGCAGCGTAGGACTCCCATCTTACGAGCAGTACTTC.

The chain couples TRBV5-3 to TRBJ2-1; 10 bases agree with TRBD2. TRBV5-3 is treated as an ORF (open reading frame) with a function not yet certain. With V trimmed by 3 bases and J by 0 bases, 21 bases remained unmatched. The CDR3 totals 22 residues. This chain's CDR3 is CARSSLIRPGLALGSSYNEQFF. Written as DNA, the CDR3 is TGTGCCAGAAGCTCACTAATAAGACCGGGACTAGCGTTGGGTAGCTCCTACAATGAGCAGTTCTTC.

The rearrangement joins TRBV19 to TRBJ2-2, with 7 positions matching TRBD1. The CDR3 runs to 16 residues. Germline V gene data show CDR1 as LNHDA and CDR2 as SQIVND (reference sequence). The junction had 6 bases not matched to a gene; V was cut back by 3 bases and J by 2 bases. In DNA form, the CDR3 reads TGTGCCAGTAGTATGCGAGGGGGCGGAAACACCGGGGAGCTGTTTTTT. The encoded protein is CASSMRGGGNTGELFF.

Turning to this clone: Relative to the germline gene, one junction end is altered; a read error may explain this. The same CDR3 is also encoded by other DNA sequences in this sample. The chain couples TRBV2 to TRBJ1-6; 9 bases are shared with TRBD1. CDR3 length: 17 amino acids. Germline assignment: CDR1 SNHLY and CDR2 FYNNEI. The CDR3 loop is CASTEGTGSSYNSPLHF. The DNA of the CDR3 is TGTGCTAGCACGGAGGGGACAGGGAGCTCCTATAATTCACCCCTCCACTTT.

This clone was detected only a few times. V and J are TRBV10-3 and TRBJ2-1; TRBD2 matches at 7 bases. J was trimmed by 4 bases and V by 8 bases; bases with no gene match: 5. The CDR3 runs to 13 residues. From germline, CDR1 is ENHRY and CDR2 SYGVKD. This CDR3 reads CAIQSSGYNEQFF. CDR3 nucleotides: TGTGCCATCCAAAGTAGCGGGTACAATGAGCAGTTCTTC.

The rearrangement joins TRBV4-1 to TRBJ2-2, with D perhaps matching TRBD1 (6 bases). Germline values: CDR1 MGHRA, CDR2 YSYEKL. V lost 4 bases and J lost 1, with 7 bases in between. CDR3 length equals 14 residues. The CDR3 coding sequence is TGCGCCAGCAGCCGACAGGTGAACACCGGGGAGCTGTTTTTT. Its translation: CASSRQVNTGELFF.

The V call is TRBV2, the J call TRBJ2-3; D call uncertain. Germline CDR1 is SNHLY and CDR2 is FYNNEI. This CDR3 is 9 amino acids long. The CDR3 region has the DNA TGTGCGGCCCCCCATACGCAGTATTTT. Translated: CAAPHTQYF. The full variable domain, with the rest looked up from reference TRBV2 and TRBJ2-3, is EPEVTQTPSHQVTQMGQEVILRCVPISNHLYFYWYRQILGQKVEFLVSFYNNEISEKSEIFDDQFSVERPDGSNFTLKIRSTKLEDSAMYFCAAPHTQYFGPGTRLTVL.